This T cell receptor (beta chain) was captured by sequencing in a study of OX40 agonist ivuxolimab in advanced cancers. Study in general: The study enrolled dose-escalation patients with hepatocellular carcinoma, melanoma, renal cell or head and neck cancer.

The investigators sampled blood at baseline, at cycle 4 day 1, and at cycle 7 day 1. CDR3 length: 17 residues. The germline CDR1 and CDR2 sequences are SGDLS and YYNGEE. The J segment lost 1 base and the V segment lost 3 bases, leaving 9 bases of the junction unmatched. Libraries were prepared by immunoSEQ multiplex PCR; TCRdb keeps only in-frame clonotypes and omits some of them. The table shows 55,000 to 80,000 clones, with roughly four fifths occurring only once. As to this clone: Its target is unknown.

Whole-study results and caveats: Researchers report that CD8+ T cells had, on average, more expanded clones than CD4+. Both blood CD4+ and CD8+ T cells showed clonal growth by week 6 at 0.1 to 3.0 mg/kg.

The clonotype was recovered from an adult with an advanced solid tumor such as melanoma, head and neck, liver or kidney cancer. The chain links TRBV9 to TRBJ2-2, with 7 bases lining up with TRBD1. The starting material was CD4+ or CD8+ T cells sorted from blood, obtained in a trial of the OX40 agonist ivuxolimab. CDR3 coding DNA: TGTGCCAGCAGCGCAGACAGGGCCCAATGGAACACCGGGGAGCTGTTTTTT. It yields the protein CASSADRAQWNTGELFF. Looking up the rest from reference TRBV9 and TRBJ2-2 gives the full variable domain: DSGVTQTPKHLITATGQRVTLRCSPRSGDLSVYWYQQSLDQGLQFLIQYYNGEERAKGNILERFSAQQFPDLHSELNLSSLELGDSALYFCASSADRAQWNTGELFFGEGSRLTVL.